A selection of T cell receptor beta chains follows, all from one sample in a study of T cells in Graves' hyperthyroidism and ophthalmopathy. Each CDR3 protein is one row after TCRdb ran MiXCR on the multiplex PCR reads. The sample consists of fewer than 900,000 distinct CDR3 sequences, around 20% of them appearing once. The sample taken for sequencing was blood. All receptors derive from a woman aged 45-65 years with Graves' hyperthyroidism that later progressed to Graves' ophthalmopathy. Each CDR3 is given with its conserved first and last residue. The D gene is left open where the match is weak. Some rows mark clone size as missing; the rest say once, few, many or name a class of expanded clone.

cdr3_nt | cdr3_aa | clone_size | j_call | d_call | v_call
TGTGCCAGCAGCTTAGTAACACGGGGGGATAACTATGGCTACACCTTC | CASSLVTRGDNYGYTF | many | TRBJ1-2 | NA | TRBV7-8
TGCAGTGCTCCGACTCAGCTAGGGGCAGATACGCAGTATTTT | CSAPTQLGADTQYF | many | TRBJ2-3 | NA | TRBV20-1
TGTGCCACCAGGGACGTTTACAGTGAGCAGTTCTTC | CATRDVYSEQFF | NA | TRBJ2-1 | NA | TRBV24-1
TGTGCCAGCAGCTATCACCCGTTAACTAATGAAAAACTGTTTTTT | CASSYHPLTNEKLFF | few | TRBJ1-4 | NA | TRBV7-2
TGCAGTGCACTAAGCGGGGGGGCTACCTACGAGCAGTACTTC | CSALSGGATYEQYF | NA | TRBJ2-7 | TRBD2 | TRBV20-1
TGTGCCAGCAGCGTAGATCCAGGGTTGGGGGAGACCCAGTACTTC | CASSVDPGLGETQYF | many | TRBJ2-5 | NA | TRBV9
TGCAGCGTTGAGGACGGAGTAGGCCAGCCCCAGCATTTT | CSVEDGVGQPQHF | NA | TRBJ1-5 | NA | TRBV29-1
TGTGCCAGCAGCTATCCGCACACACAAGAGACCCAGTACTTC | CASSYPHTQETQYF | few | TRBJ2-5 | NA | TRBV14
TGTGCCAGCAGCCCCGACGCCCGGGTTTGGACTGAAGCTTTCTTT | CASSPDARVWTEAFF | many | TRBJ1-1 | NA | TRBV11-1
TGTGCCTGGAGTGTGTCTTTTGCGGGTTCACCCCTCCACTTT | CAWSVSFAGSPLHF | NA | TRBJ1-6 | NA | TRBV30
TGTGCCAGCAGCTCGGGACAGAGTGTCGATGGCTACACCTTC | CASSSGQSVDGYTF | many | TRBJ1-2 | TRBD1 | TRBV11-2
TGTGCCAGCTCTGGACAATCCTATAATTCACCCCTCCACTTT | CASSGQSYNSPLHF | NA | TRBJ1-6 | NA | TRBV25-1
TGTGCCAGCAGCAGACAGGGTTTCGAAAAACTGTTTTTT | CASSRQGFEKLFF | NA | TRBJ1-4 | TRBD1 | TRBV2
TGCAGTGCTAGAATTACAGGGCGAACTGAAGCTTTCTTT | CSARITGRTEAFF | few | TRBJ1-1 | NA | TRBV20-1
TGTGCCAGCAGTAAACTGGGACAGGAGTACGAGCAGTACTTC | CASSKLGQEYEQYF | many | TRBJ2-7 | TRBD1 | TRBV6-1
TGTGCCAGCAGCTCGGACCTTGGGCTGAGTGGCTACACCTTC | CASSSDLGLSGYTF | many | TRBJ1-2 | NA | TRBV11-3
TGTGCCAGCAGTGTCCTAGCGGCCGGTGAGCAGTTCTTC | CASSVLAAGEQFF | few | TRBJ2-1 | TRBD2 | TRBV2
TGTGCCAGCAGTTACTCCCCAAGGAGGGAAGAGACCCAGTACTTC | CASSYSPRREETQYF | NA | TRBJ2-5 | NA | TRBV6-5
TGTGCCATCACTGCGGACAGGGATCCCTACGAGCAGTACTTC | CAITADRDPYEQYF | NA | TRBJ2-7 | TRBD1 | TRBV10-3
TGTGCCAGCAGTTTCCCTGGCTTTGAGTCCTACAATGAGCAGTTCTTC | CASSFPGFESYNEQFF | few | TRBJ2-1 | NA | TRBV12-3/TRBV12-4
TGTGCCAGTAAGGAAGGAGGACAGATGAACACTGAAGCTTTCTTT | CASKEGGQMNTEAFF | few | TRBJ1-1 | NA | TRBV19
TGTGCCAGTAGTAGCTCACAGGTGACAGATACGCAGTATTTT | CASSSSQVTDTQYF | NA | TRBJ2-3 | NA | TRBV19
TGTGCCAGCAGCTTTAGTGAGAGGGACTATGGCTACACCTTC | CASSFSERDYGYTF | many | TRBJ1-2 | NA | TRBV11-2
TGTGCCAGCAGTGACGACGGGGGCAGGGTGGGGGGTACCCAGTTCTTC | CASSDDGGRVGGTQFF | NA | TRBJ2-1 | NA | TRBV2
TGCAGTGCTAGACAGTCAGGGGAGAACACCGGGGAGCTGTTTTTT | CSARQSGENTGELFF | NA | TRBJ2-2 | NA | TRBV20-1
TGTGCCAGCAGCTTACCAGCGGGGGGAGTCAATGAGCAGTTCTTC | CASSLPAGGVNEQFF | many | TRBJ2-1 | TRBD2 | TRBV11-1
TGTGCCAGCAGCTTAATGGTAGGGCCGGTTGATACGCAGTATTTT | CASSLMVGPVDTQYF | many | TRBJ2-3 | NA | TRBV7-2
TGTGCCAGCAGCGATTTGTGGGAGAAGAACACTGAAGCTTTCTTT | CASSDLWEKNTEAFF | many | TRBJ1-1 | NA | TRBV5-5
TGTGCCAGCAGCCGTGCGGGGCCCGGGGAGCTGTTTTTT | CASSRAGPGELFF | many | TRBJ2-2 | NA | TRBV11-3
TGTGCCAGCAGCCCCGGGACAGGGCTTGGCTACACCTTC | CASSPGTGLGYTF | NA | TRBJ1-2 | TRBD1 | TRBV11-2
TGCAGTGCACACCCGGGGACCCAGACCTACGAGCAGTACTTC | CSAHPGTQTYEQYF | many | TRBJ2-7 | NA | TRBV20-1
TGTGCCAGCAGAGGGCGGCTCACAGATACGCAGTATTTT | CASRGRLTDTQYF | many | TRBJ2-3 | NA | TRBV7-6
TGTGCCATCAGTGGGTCCCTGACCGAATATAGCAATCAGCCCCAGCATTTT | CAISGSLTEYSNQPQHF | NA | TRBJ1-5 | NA | TRBV10-3
TGTGCCAGTAGTTTCCCGACAGGGGGTATCTCTGGGGCCAACGTCCTGACTTTC | CASSFPTGGISGANVLTF | NA | TRBJ2-6 | TRBD1 | TRBV19
TGCAGTGCGGAGGGACTAGCGGGGGGTATCACCTACAATGAGCAGTTCTTC | CSAEGLAGGITYNEQFF | many | TRBJ2-1 | TRBD2 | TRBV20-1